These 2 T cell receptor beta chains were sequenced from one sample in a study of cytomegalovirus exposure and HLA in healthy donors (dated by TCRdb to between 2016 and 2019). The method was the immunoSEQ multiplex PCR assay. The multiplex PCR relied on a mix of 60 forward primers for TCR Vbeta segments and 13 reverse primers for TCR Jbeta segments. As stored in TCRdb, this immuneACCESS dataset retains in-frame rearrangements with V and J assigned. A fraction of the clones does not appear; measured against another copy, unresolved V genes explain less than half of the discrepancy, and the remainder lacks a known reason. This sample gives nearly 95,000 clones in total; more than 75% of them show up just once. The ten largest account for about 4% of the sample. The sample taken for sequencing was PBMCs. These receptors were collected from a woman aged 40 to 49 in good health and CMV-seronegative.

This clone is a singleton in its sample. V gene TRBV19 combines with J gene TRBJ1-1, with 10 bases aligning to TRBD1. Per germline, CDR1 LNHDA and CDR2 SQIVND (reference sequence). The length of the CDR3 is 17 residues. Trimming took 0 bases from V and 0 from J; bases not matched to a gene: 4. CDR3 nucleotides: TGTGCCAGTAGTATAGATCGGGACAGGGGATTGAACACTGAAGCTTTCTTT. Its protein is CASSIDRDRGLNTEAFF.

V and J are TRBV28 and TRBJ2-7, with TRBD1 identical over 7 bases. J lost 6 bases, V lost 4 bases, and 15 bases had no gene match. The V gene's germline CDR1 is MDHEN and CDR2 SYDVKM. The CDR3 is 16 amino acids. This CDR3 is CASSSAGGLSGREQYF. CDR3 bases: TGTGCCAGCAGTTCGGCAGGGGGATTGAGTGGACGCGAGCAGTACTTC.